The 21 T cell receptor beta chains below come from one sample, sequenced in a study of T-cell memory formation after mild COVID-19 (dated by TCRdb to about 2021). To prepare the library, 5' RACE was applied. TCRdb names Illumina NovaSeq 6000 as the instrument used. TCRdb itself trimmed the public reads at Q25 with fastp, ran MiXCR and retained productive beta chains. All rows with the same CDR3 protein become a single entry with the most common DNA and genes. Within this sample are about 210,000 distinct CDR3 sequences, with about 27% of them counted one time only. The top ten hold over 10% of the sample. Sequenced: PBMCs or a T cell subset sorted from them (not recorded which). The receptors stem from an adult woman who had mild COVID-19 (a few samples of this study predate the infection). The sample titles of this study are shuffled in the database, so cell type and time point are left out; the donor was told from shared clones.

Ten or more counts support this clonotype. The chain recombines TRBV7-2 with TRBJ1-5; D remains unclear. Germline V gene data show CDR1 as SGHTA and CDR2 as FQGNSA. The CDR3 is made up of 14 amino acids. The ends were cut back, 5 bases at V and 4 bases at J, with 12 bases in the middle. CDR3: CASSAGEANQPQHF. The DNA of the CDR3 is TGTGCCAGCAGCGCCGGGGAGGCAAATCAGCCCCAGCATTTT.

The V call is TRBV27, the J call TRBJ2-5, with D possibly called TRBD1 or TRBD2 (5 bases each). CDR3 length: 14 residues. V was pared by 5 bases and J by 7 bases, with 17 bases between. Germline-derived CDR1 and CDR2 are MNHEY and SMNVEV (reference sequence). The DNA of the CDR3 is TGTGCCAGCAGTCCCAGGGCCCTAGGAGGGACCCAGTACTTC. Translating it yields CASSPRALGGTQYF.

This clonotype was counted a few times. The chain links TRBV3-1 to TRBJ1-1; TRBD1 agrees at 9 bases. CDR1 is LGHDT and CDR2 is YNNKEL in the germline V gene (reference sequence). The CDR3 is 16 residues long. The J segment lost 4 bases and the V segment lost 3 bases, leaving 9 bases of the junction unmatched. The CDR3 loop reads CASSQPRQGGSTEAFF. For the CDR3, the DNA is TGTGCCAGCAGCCAGCCGCGACAGGGGGGAAGCACTGAAGCTTTCTTT.

The chain has TRBV7-8 and TRBJ1-5; the match to TRBD1 covers 8 bases. CDR3 size: 13 residues. With 7 bases clipped from V and 7 bases from J, the junction kept 6 bases outside the gene matches. Looked up from germline, CDR1 is SGHVS and CDR2 is FQNEAQ. The CDR3 protein is CASTRDRYQPQHF. The CDR3 DNA reads TGTGCCAGCACTCGGGACAGGTACCAGCCCCAGCATTTT.

The J gene is TRBJ1-5, the V gene TRBV7-9; weak D call: TRBD1 (6 bases). Germline loops: CDR1 SEHNR, CDR2 FQNEAQ (reference sequence). The CDR3 runs to 15 residues. V was shortened by 1 base and J by 6 bases, with 13 bases between the two germline ends. CDR3 in amino acids: CASSLDGGGVQPQHF. The DNA of the CDR3 is TGTGCCAGCAGCTTAGACGGAGGGGGTGTTCAGCCCCAGCATTTT.

This clonotype was recorded once. The CDR3 nucleotides are TGTGCCAGCAGCCCTCGTGGGGGATATCATGAGCAGTTCTTC. This gives the protein CASSPRGGYHEQFF. The chain has TRBV9 and TRBJ2-1; D possibly matches TRBD1 or TRBD2 (5 bases each). The CDR3 runs to 14 residues. The germline gives CDR1 SGDLS, CDR2 YYNGEE. Trimming left V 4 bases short and J 8 bases short, with 16 bases between.

The chain joins TRBV4-2 to TRBJ2-1, with 9 bases that match TRBD2. This CDR3 comprises 13 residues. V gave up 8 bases and J gave up 4 bases; unmatched junction bases: 3. From germline, CDR1 is LGHNA and CDR2 YNFKEQ. CDR3 region: CASGTSSYNEQFF. The CDR3 coding sequence is TGTGCCAGCGGGACTAGCTCTTACAATGAGCAGTTCTTC.

In this sample, this clonotype turned up a few times. The genes are TRBV30 and TRBJ2-2; 11 bases fit TRBD1. In germline, CDR1 is GTSNPN, CDR2 SVGIG (reference sequence). The V gene end was trimmed by 6 bases and the J gene end by 6 bases; junction bases not matched to a gene: 9. The CDR3 spans 15 residues. The CDR3 DNA reads TGTGCCTGCCTTGGGACAGGGGGATTCGCCGGGGAGCTGTTTTTT. Translating gives CACLGTGGFAGELFF. Together with reference TRBV30 and TRBJ2-2, the CDR3 gives the full variable domain: SQTIHQWPATLVQPVGSPLSLECTVEGTSNPNLYWYRQAAGRGLQLLFYSVGIGQISSEVPQNLSASRPQDRQFILSSKKLLLSDSGFYLCACLGTGGFAGELFFGEGSRLTVL.

This clonotype was seen a few times. The chain employs TRBV7-9 and TRBJ2-2, with TRBD1 matching 11 bases. V trimming: 5 bases; J trimming: 4 bases; junction bases outside the gene matches: 6. There are 16 residues in the CDR3. Germline V gene sequence: CDR1 SEHNR, CDR2 FQNEAQ (reference sequence). The CDR3 is CASSRRTGGSTGELFF. CDR3 nucleotides: TGTGCCAGCAGCAGACGGACAGGGGGCAGCACCGGGGAGCTGTTTTTT.

The genes are TRBV7-3 and TRBJ2-7; D gene ambiguous. The CDR3 has 13 amino acids. In germline, CDR1 is SGHTA, CDR2 FQGTGA. The V gene lost 0 bases and the J gene lost 3 bases, with 6 bases spanning the gap. The CDR3: CASSLTDNYEQYF. For the CDR3, the DNA is TGTGCCAGCAGCTTAACTGACAACTACGAGCAGTACTTC.

This clonotype was observed a handful of times. The rearrangement joins TRBV7-2 to TRBJ2-1; 10 bases map to TRBD2. This CDR3 comprises 18 residues. Germline CDR1 SGHTA, CDR2 FQGNSA. V lost 1 base to trimming and J lost 0 bases; unmatched junction nucleotides: 6. CDR3 protein: CASSLEMASGSSYNEQFF. The CDR3 DNA is TGTGCCAGCAGCTTAGAAATGGCTAGCGGGAGCTCCTACAATGAGCAGTTCTTC. The entire variable domain, with the rest obtained from reference TRBV7-2 and TRBJ2-1, is as follows: GAGVSQSPSNKVTEKGKDVELRCDPISGHTALYWYRQSLGQGLEFLIYFQGNSAPDKSGLPSDRFSAERTGGSVSTLTIQRTQQEDSAVYLCASSLEMASGSSYNEQFFGPGTRLTVL.

V usage is TRBV5-1 and J usage is TRBJ2-1; 7 positions match TRBD1. In germline, CDR1 is SGHRS, CDR2 YFSETQ. CDR3 length: 15 amino acids. Trimming at V came to 3 bases and at J to 4 bases, leaving 7 bases not matched to a gene. CDR3 in DNA: TGCGCCAGCAGCTCGACAGGGCCGAATTACAATGAGCAGTTCTTC. Translating it yields CASSSTGPNYNEQFF.

The chain joins TRBV7-9 to TRBJ2-3, with D perhaps matching TRBD1 or TRBD2 (6 bases each). CDR3 length: 16 residues. Germline V gives CDR1 SEHNR, CDR2 FQNEAQ (reference sequence). Trimming pared 6 bases from V and 2 bases from J, leaving 18 bases between. CDR3 sequence (DNA): TGTGCCAGCAGACAGGGAAGGGGAGGATTCACAGATACGCAGTATTTT. The encoded protein is CASRQGRGGFTDTQYF.

The chain's CDR3 is CSVENGLTNTEAFF. The CDR3 DNA sequence: TGCAGCGTTGAAAACGGCCTTACGAACACTGAAGCTTTCTTT. The chain combines TRBV29-1 with TRBJ1-1, with no clear D. The germline V gene encodes CDR1 SQVTM and CDR2 ANQGSEA. The ends were cut back, 2 bases at V and 1 base at J, with 11 bases in the middle. This CDR3 region has 14 residues.

This clonotype occurred once. The chain carries TRBV7-3 and TRBJ2-7; 11 bases agree with TRBD1. Germline lookup yields CDR1 SGHTA and CDR2 FQGTGA. The CDR3 has 14 residues. J was trimmed by 6 bases and V by 4 bases; bases with no gene match: 5. The CDR3, as DNA: TGTGCCAGCAGCTGGGGACAGGGGGATTCCGAGCAGTACTTC. It specifies CASSWGQGDSEQYF.

The gene calls are TRBV21-1 and TRBJ1-5. TRBV21-1 is labeled a pseudogene. This CDR3 spans 15 amino acids. Written as DNA, the CDR3 is TGTGCCAGCGGCCAAGGACGGCCTACCAATCAGCCCCAGCATTTT. Its protein is CASGQGRPTNQPQHF.

V is TRBV6-1 and J is TRBJ1-5; TRBD1 matches at 10 bases. CDR3 length: 15 residues. Germline assignment: CDR1 MNHNS and CDR2 SASEGT. Trimming at V came to 7 bases and at J to 4 bases, leaving 7 bases not matched to a gene. In nucleotides, the CDR3 is TGTGCCAGCATTCTGAGGACAGGGGGTAATCAGCCCCAGCATTTT. This gives the protein CASILRTGGNQPQHF.

This clonotype was detected a few times. The rearrangement uses TRBV7-2 and TRBJ2-2, with unresolved D. V lost 3 bases to trimming and J lost 2 bases, with 10 bases between them. The length of the CDR3 is 15 residues. Germline CDR1 SGHTA, CDR2 FQGNSA. The CDR3 spells CASSFIQVNTGELFF. The CDR3 DNA reads as TGTGCCAGCAGCTTTATCCAGGTCAACACCGGGGAGCTGTTTTTT.

V usage is TRBV5-1 and J usage is TRBJ2-1; D remains ambiguous. V was pared by 1 base and J by 5 bases, with 7 bases between. CDR1 and CDR2 (germline): SGHRS, YFSETQ. The CDR3 is 13 residues long. The CDR3 loop reads CASSLSRNNEQFF. The CDR3 coding sequence is TGCGCCAGCAGCTTGTCTAGGAACAATGAGCAGTTCTTC. The full variable domain, completed using reference TRBV5-1 and TRBJ2-1, is KAGVTQTPRYLIKTRGQQVTLSCSPISGHRSVSWYQQTPGQGLQFLFEYFSETQRNKGNFPGRFSGRQFSNSRSEMNVSTLELGDSALYLCASSLSRNNEQFFGPGTRLTVL.

J is TRBJ1-6 and V is TRBV7-3; D is unclear. CDR3 length: 14 residues. Germline-derived CDR1 and CDR2 are SGHTA and FQGTGA. Trimming removed 5 bases from V and 10 bases from J, with 15 bases in between. CDR3 loop: CASSQEGAGSPLHF. CDR3 coding DNA: TGTGCCAGCAGCCAAGAGGGAGCTGGGTCACCCCTCCACTTT.

This clonotype occurred a few times. V is TRBV7-3 and J is TRBJ2-5; 12 bases map to TRBD2. The CDR3 is 15 amino acids. J was trimmed by 5 bases and V by 4 bases; bases with no gene match: 5. In germline, CDR1 is SGHTA, CDR2 FQGTGA. CDR3 sequence (DNA): TGTGCCAGCAGCTCCGGACTAGCGGGAAGGGAGACCCAGTACTTC. Residues: CASSSGLAGRETQYF.